The clone carrying this TCR beta chain showed up many times. Antigen: not known. V was shortened by 4 bases and J by 9 bases, with 13 bases between the two germline ends. Germline CDR1 reads MGHRA; CDR2 reads YSYEKL. The CDR3 runs to 13 residues. The data stem from a study of metastatic and nonmetastatic thyroid tumors. Study-level information: Repertoires from malignant and benign thyroid patients were compared across blood and tumor or nodule tissue. Study-wide points: The study reportedly found significantly higher TCR beta diversity in malignant thyroid tumors than benign nodules, in blood and tumor.

No patient had received any treatment before thyroid surgery. Under the authors' procedure: A classifier of distant metastasis in papillary thyroid cancer was built from CDR3 differences (across clinicopathological groups). TCRdb recomputed clones from the PCR reads via MiXCR. The V and J calls, along with clone size, are taken from TCRdb and not from the paper's own processing. The table includes approximately 21,000 clones, about a quarter detected once. This TCR was sampled from a female donor with papillary thyroid cancer or a benign thyroid nodule (not recorded which). Some clones in this sample may be carry-over from other donors' samples. Material for sequencing was blood. The chain has TRBV4-1 and TRBJ2-1; TRBD1 or TRBD2 may be the D gene (5 bases each). The CDR3 coding sequence is TGCGCCAGCAGCCGCATCCGGGACCCTGAGCAGTTCTTC. Translated, it gives CASSRIRDPEQFF.